This entry lists 13 T cell receptor beta chains sequenced from one sample in a study of blood T cell repertoires in COVID-19. The assay was immunoSEQ multiplex PCR, and TCRdb's table has in-frame clones only and misses some. The sample holds 150,000 to 200,000 clones; 84% are singletons and the top ten take 9.5% to 15%. The sample taken for sequencing was PBMCs or T cells enriched from blood (not recorded which). The receptors were gathered from a middle-aged man who had recovered from COVID-19.

V usage is TRBV4-1 and J usage is TRBJ1-1; the D is unclear. The V end was cut by 11 bases, the J end by 0 bases, with 22 bases between. The CDR3 length is 16 residues. Germline V gene lookup returns CDR1 MGHRA and CDR2 YSYEKL. The DNA for the CDR3 is TGCGCCGGCCGGGGTTTAGACATCTCCCTGAACACTGAAGCTTTCTTT. Translation gives CAGRGLDISLNTEAFF.

V and J are TRBV29-1 and TRBJ1-2, with TRBD1 as a possible D gene (6 bases). Germline V CDR1 and CDR2: SQVTM, ANQGSEA. The CDR3 is 12 amino acids. V was cut by 2 bases and J by 5 bases, with 9 bases left in between. CDR3 sequence reads: CSVERTVYGYTF. CDR3 bases: TGCAGCGTTGAAAGGACAGTGTATGGCTACACCTTC.

The chain couples TRBV9 to TRBJ2-1, with TRBD2 identical over 9 bases. V dropped 4 bases and J dropped 9; count of bases not matched to a gene: 11. Germline CDR1 reads SGDLS; CDR2 reads YYNGEE. The CDR3 extends over 15 amino acids. DNA of the CDR3: TGTGCCAGCAGCTCATCAGGGGTAGCGGGGGTTGAGCAGTTCTTC. Amino acids: CASSSSGVAGVEQFF.

This clone was seen only once. This chain links TRBV25-1 with TRBJ2-2; the match to TRBD1 covers 10 bases. V was clipped by 6 bases and J by 5 bases; unmatched bases: 6. This CDR3 comprises 15 residues. Looked up from germline, CDR1 is MGHDK and CDR2 is SYGVNS. CDR3 sequence (DNA): TGTGCCAGCAGCAAGACAGGGGGCCGAACCGGGGAGCTGTTTTTT. Translation: CASSKTGGRTGELFF.

The V gene is TRBV4-1, the J gene TRBJ2-1; possibly TRBD2 for D (6 bases). Germline loops: CDR1 MGHRA, CDR2 YSYEKL. The ends were cut back, 5 bases at V and 0 bases at J, with 11 bases in the middle. The CDR3 covers 15 residues. CDR3 sequence reads: CASSGTPSSYNEQFF. The CDR3 coding sequence is TGCGCCAGCAGCGGGACTCCGAGCTCCTACAATGAGCAGTTCTTC.

This rearrangement joins TRBV15 to TRBJ2-5, with 9 bases that match TRBD2. Germline trimming cut 4 bases from V and 6 bases from J; bases unmatched to any gene: 9. The germline gives CDR1 LNHNV, CDR2 YYDKDF (reference sequence). This CDR3 is 15 amino acids long. The CDR3, as DNA: TGTGCCACCAGCAATGGCGGGGGGGCCGGAAAGACCCAGTACTTC. This sequence encodes CATSNGGGAGKTQYF.

This clone was recorded a few times. The J gene is TRBJ2-3, the V gene TRBV3-1 (or the pseudogene TRBV3-2); D is unclear. The CDR3 is made up of 11 amino acids. The germline gives CDR1 LGHDT, CDR2 YNNKEL (reference sequence). V was shortened by 4 bases and J by 4 bases, with 3 bases between the two germline ends. CDR3 residues: CASSRADTQYF. CDR3 coding DNA: TGTGCCAGCAGCCGAGCAGATACGCAGTATTTT.

The chain uses TRBV4-1 and TRBJ1-2, with 10 bases matching TRBD1. The junction had 9 bases not matched to a gene; V was cut back by 0 bases and J by 8 bases. The CDR3 loop spans 16 amino acids. Germline V CDR1 and CDR2: MGHRA, YSYEKL. The CDR3 DNA reads as TGCGCCAGCAGCCAAGATCTGGGACAGGGGCTGAGGGGCTACACCTTC. Its translation is CASSQDLGQGLRGYTF.

This clone was seen once. J is TRBJ1-2 and V is TRBV5-6; TRBD1 agrees at 7 bases. The CDR3 contains 13 residues. Germline CDR1 reads SGHDT; CDR2 reads YYEEEE. J was trimmed by 5 bases and V by 4 bases; bases with no gene match: 5. Here the CDR3 reads CASSVGTDYGYTF. The CDR3 nucleotides are TGTGCCAGCAGCGTAGGGACAGATTATGGCTACACCTTC.

This chain joins TRBV3-1 (or the pseudogene TRBV3-2) and TRBJ2-3; TRBD2 might be the D (6 bases). The CDR3 has 13 amino acids. Germline CDR1 is LGHDT and CDR2 is YNNKEL (reference sequence). V lost 5 bases, J lost 5 bases, and 11 bases lay in between. CDR3 bases: TGTGCCAGCAGCGCCGGGGGATTAGATACGCAGTATTTT. Translated: CASSAGGLDTQYF.

The rearrangement uses TRBV9 and TRBJ2-2; D is unresolved. Trimming shortened V by 0 bases and J by 5 bases, and 11 bases separated the two germline ends. Looked up from germline, CDR1 is SGDLS and CDR2 is YYNGEE. The CDR3 has 15 residues. The CDR3 here is CASSVASKQTGELFF. The CDR3, as DNA: TGTGCCAGCAGCGTAGCATCGAAACAGACCGGGGAGCTGTTTTTT. Drawing the rest from reference TRBV9 and TRBJ2-2, the complete variable domain is DSGVTQTPKHLITATGQRVTLRCSPRSGDLSVYWYQQSLDQGLQFLIQYYNGEERAKGNILERFSAQQFPDLHSELNLSSLELGDSALYFCASSVASKQTGELFFGEGSRLTVL.

The genes are TRBV5-1 and TRBJ1-5, with D maybe TRBD1 (6 bases). CDR3 length equals 15 residues. Per the germline V gene, CDR1 is SGHRS and CDR2 is YFSETQ. V dropped 0 bases and J dropped 5 bases, with 12 bases sitting between them. CDR3 protein: CASSLGTAPYQPQHF. The CDR3, as DNA: TGCGCCAGCAGCTTGGGGACAGCACCGTATCAGCCCCAGCATTTT.

This chain connects TRBV5-1 to TRBJ2-3, with D maybe TRBD1 (6 bases). Per the germline V gene, CDR1 is SGHRS and CDR2 is YFSETQ. This CDR3 has 14 residues. V lost 5 bases to trimming and J lost 2 bases, with 12 bases between them. The CDR3 region has the DNA TGCGCCAGCAGGGGGGCGGATTCCACAGATACGCAGTATTTT. This gives the protein CASRGADSTDTQYF.